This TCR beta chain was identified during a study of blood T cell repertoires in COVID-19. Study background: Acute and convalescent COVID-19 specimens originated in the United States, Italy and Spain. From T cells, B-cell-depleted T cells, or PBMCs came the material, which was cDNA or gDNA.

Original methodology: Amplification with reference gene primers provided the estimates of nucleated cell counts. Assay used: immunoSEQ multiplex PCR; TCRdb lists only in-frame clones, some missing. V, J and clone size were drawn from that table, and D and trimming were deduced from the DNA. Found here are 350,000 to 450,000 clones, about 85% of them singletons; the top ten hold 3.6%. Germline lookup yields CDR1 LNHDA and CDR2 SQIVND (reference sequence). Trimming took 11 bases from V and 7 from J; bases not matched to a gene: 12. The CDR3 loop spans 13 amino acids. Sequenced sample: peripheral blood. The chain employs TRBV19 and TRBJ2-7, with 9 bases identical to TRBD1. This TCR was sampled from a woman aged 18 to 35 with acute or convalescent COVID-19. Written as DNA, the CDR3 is TGTGCCTGGATTAGGGACAGGGAGGAAGAGCAGTACTTC. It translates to CAWIRDREEEQYF.